Listed below are T cell receptor beta chains from one sample, sequenced in a study of T cell responses to AZD1222 COVID-19 vaccine. Clones were sequenced by immunoSEQ multiplex PCR, and TCRdb holds only the in-frame ones, with some missing. The data contain approximately 140,000 clones, approximately 88% of them seen just once; the ten biggest clones take up more than 2.5%. Source: peripheral blood, taken on day 0 of AZD1222 vaccination. The source is an adult in good health. The CDR3 runs from the conserved cysteine through the conserved F or W. D genes are given only for firm matches. Clone sizes are given selectively: once, few, many, or a class where the clone is expanded.

J	size	D	V	CDR3	DNA
TRBJ2-7	.	TRBD1	TRBV19	CASRPQGASNEQYF	TGTGCCAGTAGGCCGCAGGGGGCTAGTAACGAGCAGTACTTC
TRBJ1-5	.	TRBD1	TRBV12-5	CASGLVLGQGASNQPQHF	TGTGCTAGTGGTTTGGTACTTGGACAGGGGGCTAGCAATCAGCCCCAGCATTTT
TRBJ1-1	.	.	TRBV9	CASSVLTDWVNTEAFF	TGTGCCAGCAGCGTATTAACAGATTGGGTGAACACTGAAGCTTTCTTT
TRBJ1-1	.	.	TRBV6-6	CASSYSDRRNTEAFF	TGTGCCAGCAGTTACTCGGACAGAAGGAACACTGAAGCTTTCTTT
TRBJ2-7	.	TRBD1	TRBV12-5	CASGSPGQVLSYEQYF	TGTGCTAGTGGTTCCCCAGGACAGGTCCTTTCCTACGAGCAGTACTTC
TRBJ2-7	.	.	TRBV7-8	CASSLGDLPYEQYF	TGTGCCAGCAGCTTGGGGGACTTACCCTACGAGCAGTACTTC
TRBJ1-2	.	.	TRBV5-4	CASSLVPQDFYGYTF	TGTGCCAGCAGCTTGGTCCCACAGGATTTCTATGGCTACACCTTC
TRBJ2-7	.	.	TRBV7-2	CASSLARAQGEEQYF	TGTGCCAGCAGCTTAGCGAGGGCACAGGGAGAAGAGCAGTACTTC
TRBJ2-3	once	TRBD1	TRBV19	CASSIGQVSTDTQYF	TGTGCCAGTAGTATCGGACAGGTTAGCACAGATACGCAGTATTTT
TRBJ1-1	.	.	TRBV7-9	CASSLGPGLRATEAFF	TGTGCCAGCAGCTTAGGTCCGGGACTCCGGGCCACTGAAGCTTTCTTT
TRBJ1-5	.	.	TRBV6-4	CASSEGSGQPQHF	TGTGCCAGCAGTGAAGGGTCGGGACAGCCCCAGCATTTT
TRBJ1-5	.	.	TRBV19	CASSIPQGRGRRQPQHF	TGTGCCAGTAGTATTCCCCAGGGACGCGGGAGGCGTCAGCCCCAGCATTTT
TRBJ2-2	.	TRBD2	TRBV3-1/TRBV3-2	CASSRGGTSGGAAGELFF	TGTGCCAGCAGCCGCGGCGGGACTAGCGGGGGGGCAGCCGGGGAGCTGTTTTTT
TRBJ1-1	few	.	TRBV2	CASSEKGDRAEAFF	TGTGCCAGCAGTGAAAAGGGGGATAGGGCTGAAGCTTTCTTT
TRBJ2-2	.	.	TRBV7-9	CASSLDPGRKNTGELFF	TGTGCCAGCAGCTTAGATCCGGGAAGGAAGAACACCGGGGAGCTGTTTTTT
TRBJ2-7	.	.	TRBV3-1/TRBV3-2	CASSQAPRGRAYEQYF	TGTGCCAGCAGCCAAGCCCCCCGGGGCAGGGCCTACGAGCAGTACTTC
TRBJ2-1	.	.	TRBV7-8	CASSLGARVPNEQFF	TGTGCCAGCAGCTTAGGTGCCAGGGTTCCCAATGAGCAGTTCTTC
TRBJ2-1	.	.	TRBV9	CASSVGGGPYNEQFF	TGTGCCAGCAGCGTAGGTGGGGGACCTTACAATGAGCAGTTCTTC
TRBJ1-2	.	.	TRBV15	CATSTRPRAPEIPNYGYTF	TGTGCCACCAGCACCCGACCCCGAGCCCCCGAAATACCTAACTATGGCTACACCTTC
TRBJ2-5	.	TRBD2	TRBV11-2	CASSAGTSGRGETQYF	TGTGCCAGCAGCGCCGGGACTAGCGGGAGGGGAGAGACCCAGTACTTC
TRBJ1-1	.	.	TRBV11-2	CASRDGLEAFF	TGTGCCAGCCGGGACGGACTTGAAGCTTTCTTT
TRBJ1-1	.	TRBD1	TRBV15	CATSLITGGTEAFF	TGTGCCACCAGCCTTATCACAGGGGGCACTGAAGCTTTCTTT
TRBJ2-1	.	.	TRBV7-9	CASSLAVKSSYNEQFF	TGTGCCAGCAGCTTAGCCGTCAAGAGCTCCTACAATGAGCAGTTCTTC